These T cell receptor beta chains were read from a single sample in a study of early T cells in non-severe SARS-CoV-2 infection. TCRdb re-analysed the 5' RACE reads in MiXCR, keeping a single row per CDR3 protein. The sample holds 99,000 or so distinct CDR3 sequences, approximately 15% seen once. The specimen was whole blood. The receptors originated from an adult who was a healthcare worker with PCR-confirmed SARS-CoV-2 infection or an uninfected control (not recorded which). CDR3s include the opening cysteine and the closing phenylalanine or tryptophan. D genes are given only for firm matches. Some rows mark clone size as missing; the rest say once, few, many or name a class of expanded clone.

j_call,v_call,clone_size,d_call,cdr3_aa,cdr3_nt
TRBJ2-7,TRBV4-3,NA,NA,CASSQDLRDSSLYEQYF,TGCGCCAGCAGCCAAGATTTAAGAGACAGCAGCTTATACGAGCAGTACTTC
TRBJ1-2,TRBV24-1,NA,TRBD1,CATSDQTGAAYGYTF,TGTGCCACCAGTGACCAGACAGGGGCTGCCTATGGCTACACCTTC
TRBJ2-7,TRBV11-2,many,TRBD1,CASSIPLGTAYEQYF,TGTGCCAGCAGTATACCACTAGGGACAGCGTACGAGCAGTACTTC
TRBJ1-1,TRBV12-3/TRBV12-4,once,NA,CASEPMNTEAFF,TGTGCCAGTGAGCCTATGAACACTGAAGCTTTCTTT
TRBJ2-5,TRBV10-3,few,TRBD2,CATTGGTTSGETQYF,TGTGCCACTACGGGCGGGACTACCTCCGGAGAGACCCAGTACTTC
TRBJ2-3,TRBV9,many,NA,CASSHRRDTYTDTQYF,TGTGCCAGCAGTCATCGCCGGGACACATACACAGATACGCAGTATTTT
TRBJ2-2,TRBV11-2,NA,NA,CASSTLRGTQANTGELFF,TGTGCCAGCAGCACCCTACGGGGGACCCAGGCGAACACCGGGGAGCTGTTTTTT
TRBJ1-6,TRBV27,NA,TRBD1,CASSLFLPGQALGLTGNSPLHF,TGTGCCAGCAGTTTATTCTTACCGGGACAGGCGCTCGGGTTGACGGGCAATTCACCCCTCCACTTT
TRBJ1-6,TRBV28,NA,NA,CASSLSSPLHF,TGTGCCAGCAGTTTAAGCTCACCCCTCCACTTT
TRBJ1-2,TRBV4-2,NA,NA,CASSPGYGYTF,TGTGCCAGCAGCCCGGGCTATGGCTACACCTTC
TRBJ2-1,TRBV12-3/TRBV12-4,NA,TRBD1,CASSLAGDRVPNEQFF,TGTGCCAGCAGTTTAGCTGGAGACAGGGTGCCCAATGAGCAGTTCTTC
TRBJ1-4,TRBV7-9,few,NA,CASSLGGSLATNEKLFF,TGTGCCAGCAGCTTAGGGGGAAGCTTGGCCACTAATGAAAAACTGTTTTTT
TRBJ1-6,TRBV6-2/TRBV6-3,few,NA,CASSWDRLYNSPLHF,TGTGCCAGCAGTTGGGACCGCCTCTATAATTCACCCCTCCACTTT
TRBJ1-2,TRBV7-9,few,NA,CASSSPGDPGYTF,TGTGCCAGCAGCTCCCCCGGGGATCCTGGCTACACCTTC
TRBJ2-5,TRBV10-2,NA,TRBD2,CASSGTSEETQYF,TGCGCCAGCAGTGGCACTAGCGAGGAGACCCAGTACTTC
TRBJ1-2,TRBV29-1,few,TRBD1,CSVESLGTGHGYTF,TGCAGCGTTGAATCGCTTGGGACAGGGCATGGCTACACCTTC
TRBJ2-3,TRBV5-1,few,TRBD2,CASSRSENSGETDTQYF,TGCGCCAGCAGCCGCTCCGAAAATAGCGGGGAGACAGATACGCAGTATTTT
TRBJ2-5,TRBV27,NA,NA,CASSPRYQETQYF,TGTGCCAGCAGTCCCAGGTACCAAGAGACCCAGTACTTC
TRBJ2-1,TRBV4-3,NA,NA,CASSQGGYSYNEQFF,TGCGCCAGCAGCCAAGGCGGGTACTCCTACAATGAGCAGTTCTTC
TRBJ1-1,TRBV6-5,NA,TRBD1,CASSPTDRGGTEAFF,TGTGCCAGCAGCCCTACCGACAGGGGTGGAACTGAAGCTTTCTTT
TRBJ2-1,TRBV23-1,NA,TRBD1,CASSPYRDRTGNEQFF,TGCGCCAGCAGTCCGTATCGGGACCGGACAGGCAATGAGCAGTTCTTC
TRBJ2-2,TRBV7-6,many,NA,CASSLVRNTGELFF,TGTGCCAGCAGCTTAGTGCGGAACACCGGGGAGCTGTTTTTT
TRBJ2-7,TRBV6-6,NA,TRBD2,CASSRTSGSSYDQYF,TGTGCCAGCAGTCGGACTAGCGGGAGCTCCTACGATCAGTACTTC
TRBJ2-3,TRBV10-2,few,NA,CASSESGPGTDTQYF,TGCGCCAGCAGTGAATCGGGGCCCGGCACAGATACGCAGTATTTT
TRBJ2-1,TRBV27,NA,NA,CASSSRVYNEQFF,TGTGCCAGCAGTTCCCGGGTCTACAATGAGCAGTTCTTC
TRBJ2-3,TRBV3-1,NA,NA,CASSLTDWSTDTQYF,TGTGCCAGCAGCCTCACGGACTGGTCCACAGATACGCAGTATTTT
TRBJ1-3,TRBV6-1,NA,NA,CASSDGGSGNTIYF,TGTGCCAGCAGTGATGGGGGTTCTGGAAACACCATATATTTT
TRBJ1-1,TRBV12-3/TRBV12-4,few,TRBD1,CASSWDRNTEAFF,TGTGCCAGCAGTTGGGACAGGAACACTGAAGCTTTCTTT
TRBJ1-2,TRBV7-8,few,NA,CASSRNGQPYGYTF,TGTGCCAGCAGCCGAAATGGTCAACCCTATGGCTACACCTTC
TRBJ2-1,TRBV29-1,NA,NA,CSVTGYNEQFF,TGCAGCGTGACAGGTTACAATGAGCAGTTCTTC
TRBJ1-4,TRBV20-1,many,NA,CSARDPKPTNEKLFF,TGCAGTGCTAGAGATCCGAAGCCAACTAATGAAAAACTGTTTTTT
TRBJ2-1,TRBV7-2,few,TRBD2,CASSLVGTSGNEQFF,TGTGCCAGCAGCTTAGTTGGGACTAGCGGAAATGAGCAGTTCTTC